The 28 T cell receptor beta chains listed next were all sequenced from one sample in a study of a mutant IDH1 vaccine in newly diagnosed glioma. Antigens of these TCRs are unknown. As for time point: week 23, last vaccination. In the vaccine, a single dose held 300 ug of the mutant IDH1 20-mer peptide, along with topical imiquimod. Generated by immunoSEQ multiplex PCR, the TCRdb table keeps only in-frame clones and is missing some. The table records around 76,000 clones, more than 70% of them present only once. The sample consisted of PBMCs, taken from a glioma patient whose treatment included an IDH1 peptide vaccine. The receptors were sampled from a woman in her 50s with glioma.

The V call is TRBV5-1, the J call TRBJ2-7, with a weak D call TRBD1 (6 bases). Germline lookup yields CDR1 SGHRS and CDR2 YFSETQ. V lost 2 bases and J 4 bases, leaving 16 bases between the germline ends. The length of the CDR3 is 15 residues. The CDR3 nucleotides are TGCGCCAGCAGCTTCGAGGACAGTCCCTCATACGAGCAGTACTTC. Translating it yields CASSFEDSPSYEQYF.

The J gene is TRBJ2-7, the V gene TRBV5-1, with 8 positions matching TRBD1. The junction had 10 bases not matched to a gene; V was cut back by 5 bases and J by 3 bases. This CDR3 comprises 15 residues. Germline values: CDR1 SGHRS, CDR2 YFSETQ. The CDR3 reads CASRVDRVENYEQYF. CDR3 DNA sequence: TGCGCCAGCAGGGTGGACAGGGTAGAGAACTACGAGCAGTACTTC.

J is TRBJ1-1 and V is TRBV7-8; D gene uncertain. V shed 3 bases and J shed 0 bases, with 11 bases lying between them. The CDR3 length is 15 residues. Germline V gene sequence: CDR1 SGHVS, CDR2 FQNEAQ. The CDR3: CASSLTQHMNTEAFF. The CDR3 DNA sequence: TGTGCCAGCAGCTTGACCCAGCACATGAACACTGAAGCTTTCTTT.

The chain is built from TRBV10-3 and TRBJ2-7, with 7 bases fitting TRBD1. V was pared by 4 bases and J by 2 bases, with 11 bases of the junction left unmatched. Looked up from germline, CDR1 is ENHRY and CDR2 is SYGVKD. This CDR3 comprises 16 residues. The CDR3 reads CAISGPSTGRTYEQYF. The CDR3, as DNA: TGTGCCATCAGTGGCCCTTCGACAGGGCGCACCTACGAGCAGTACTTC.

This clone was seen a handful of times. This sequence joins TRBV19 and TRBJ1-1; D uncertain. This CDR3 comprises 16 residues. Trimming shortened V by 6 bases and J by 0 bases, and 17 bases separated the two germline ends. Germline-derived CDR1 and CDR2 are LNHDA and SQIVND (reference sequence). CDR3 sequence: CASRGPSGQLNTEAFF. The CDR3, as DNA: TGTGCCAGTAGGGGCCCCTCGGGCCAACTGAACACTGAAGCTTTCTTT.

The chain is built from TRBV5-1 and TRBJ2-2; 9 positions agree with TRBD1. V lost 2 bases, J lost 4 bases, and 6 bases stayed unmatched. Germline CDR1 reads SGHRS; CDR2 reads YFSETQ. The CDR3 is made up of 16 amino acids. The CDR3 spells CASSLRGQGFTGELFF. The CDR3 DNA follows: TGCGCCAGCAGCTTAAGGGGACAGGGTTTCACCGGGGAGCTGTTTTTT.

There are a few counts of this clone. This rearrangement joins TRBV29-1 to TRBJ2-7; D ambiguous. The V gene's germline CDR1 is SQVTM and CDR2 ANQGSEA. The ends were cut back, 7 bases at V and 0 bases at J, with 7 bases in the middle. CDR3 length: 11 residues. The CDR3 reads CSARNSYEQYF. In DNA form, the CDR3 reads TGCAGCGCACGGAACTCCTACGAGCAGTACTTC.

CDR3 coding DNA: TGTGCCAGCAGCCGGACTAGCGGGAGAGAGGGGAATACGCAGTATTTT. Protein: CASSRTSGREGNTQYF. The chain joins TRBV6-6 to TRBJ2-3; 13 bases align to TRBD2. With 6 bases clipped from V and 7 bases from J, the junction kept 10 bases outside the gene matches. This CDR3 is built from 16 residues. In germline, CDR1 is MNHNY, CDR2 SVGAGI (reference sequence).

The chain couples TRBV19 to TRBJ2-3; 8 nucleotides agree with TRBD1. V gave up 6 bases and J gave up 4 bases; unmatched junction bases: 6. The germline V gene encodes CDR1 LNHDA and CDR2 SQIVND (reference sequence). CDR3 size: 14 residues. The CDR3 region has the DNA TGTGCCAGTAGCCCTGGACAGGGAGCAGATACGCAGTATTTT. Translating it yields CASSPGQGADTQYF.

J is TRBJ2-7 and V is TRBV5-6; D unclear. CDR3 size: 13 residues. With 0 bases removed from V and 3 bases from J, the gap between germline ends came to 7 bases. Germline CDR1 and CDR2: SGHDT and YYEEEE. The CDR3, as DNA: TGTGCCAGCAGCTTGGCGGCGATCTACGAGCAGTACTTC. It codes for CASSLAAIYEQYF.

CDR3 in DNA: TGTGCCAGCAGTGAAGAAGCTAATGGAAGGGATACGCAGTATTTT. It codes for CASSEEANGRDTQYF. This chain uses TRBV6-1 with TRBJ2-3; no definite D call. This CDR3 spans 15 amino acids. V gave up 1 base and J gave up 6 bases, with 14 bases separating them. Germline V gives CDR1 MNHNS, CDR2 SASEGT.

CDR3 protein: CASSGPGQGYDTQYF. CDR3 bases: TGTGCCAGCAGCGGACCGGGACAGGGGTACGATACGCAGTATTTT. The rearrangement joins TRBV9 to TRBJ2-3, with TRBD1 matching over 10 bases. The germline V gene has CDR1 SGDLS and CDR2 YYNGEE. The length of the CDR3 is 15 residues. V was pared by 3 bases and J by 6 bases, with 7 bases of the junction left unmatched.

V gene TRBV2 combines with J gene TRBJ1-5; D uncertain. CDR3 length: 14 amino acids. With 8 bases removed from V and 3 bases from J, the gap between germline ends came to 14 bases. In germline, CDR1 is SNHLY, CDR2 FYNNEI. In DNA, the CDR3 is TGTGCCAGCTCCCTAGGGCAGGACAATCAGCCCCAGCATTTT. Residues: CASSLGQDNQPQHF.

The chain carries TRBV7-9 and TRBJ1-1; D unclear. This CDR3 is 15 amino acids long. Trimming left V 1 base short and J 1 base short, with 10 bases between. Germline CDR1 reads SEHNR; CDR2 reads FQNEAQ (reference sequence). CDR3: CASSLGNSGNTEAFF. The CDR3 DNA is TGTGCCAGCAGCTTAGGTAACTCGGGGAACACTGAAGCTTTCTTT.

V gene TRBV19 combines with J gene TRBJ1-1, with D maybe TRBD1 (6 bases). The CDR3 contains 17 residues. V shed 6 bases and J shed 0 bases, with 20 bases lying between them. From germline, CDR1 is LNHDA and CDR2 SQIVND (reference sequence). The CDR3 here is CASSHRGPGGVNTEAFF. Written as DNA, the CDR3 is TGTGCCAGTAGCCATAGGGGCCCGGGGGGCGTGAACACTGAAGCTTTCTTT.

The chain links TRBV30 to TRBJ2-6; D not certain. Trimming pared 5 bases from V and 0 bases from J, leaving 5 bases between. Germline V CDR1 and CDR2: GTSNPN, SVGIG (reference sequence). This CDR3 has 13 residues. The CDR3 loop is CAWENSGANVLTF. In nucleotides, the CDR3 is TGTGCCTGGGAGAACTCTGGGGCCAACGTCCTGACTTTC.

The chain has TRBV30 and TRBJ2-7, with 11 bases lining up with TRBD1. The CDR3 extends over 15 amino acids. Trimming took 0 bases from V and 2 from J; bases not matched to a gene: 3. The germline V gene has CDR1 GTSNPN and CDR2 SVGIG (reference sequence). CDR3 sequence (DNA): TGTGCCTGGAGTGTAGGGACAGGGGGGGCCTACGAGCAGTACTTC. Amino acid sequence: CAWSVGTGGAYEQYF.

The V and J genes are TRBV21-1 and TRBJ2-2. TRBV21-1 is assigned pseudogene status. There are 14 residues in the CDR3. CDR3 in amino acids: CASSKIRCTGELFF. CDR3 DNA: TGTGCCAGCAGCAAGATAAGGTGCACCGGGGAGCTGTTTTTT.

The chain carries TRBV19 and TRBJ2-7; 11 positions agree with TRBD1. V was clipped by 6 bases and J by 2 bases; unmatched bases: 6. CDR1 and CDR2 (germline): LNHDA, SQIVND (reference sequence). This CDR3 spans 15 amino acids. As DNA, the CDR3 is TGTGCCAGTAGATCGGACAGGGGGCGGCCCTACGAGCAGTACTTC. It encodes CASRSDRGRPYEQYF.

This rearrangement joins TRBV6-4 to TRBJ1-6; tentative D call: TRBD1 (6 bases). The germline gives CDR1 MRHNA, CDR2 SNTAGT. CDR3 size: 16 residues. V gave up 2 bases and J gave up 9 bases, with 17 bases separating them. The CDR3 DNA sequence: TGTGCCAGCAGTGACGGGCTCAGGGGAAGAGGTTCACCCCTCCACTTT. It yields the protein CASSDGLRGRGSPLHF.

The chain couples TRBV30 to TRBJ1-5, with unresolved D. This CDR3 region has 14 residues. Germline V CDR1 and CDR2: GTSNPN, SVGIG (reference sequence). With 0 bases removed from V and 7 bases from J, the gap between germline ends came to 13 bases. This CDR3 reads CAWSVPGSGQPQHF. CDR3 DNA: TGTGCCTGGAGTGTACCCGGGTCCGGGCAGCCCCAGCATTTT.

The chain is built from TRBV19 and TRBJ1-5, with a tentative D call TRBD1 (5 bases). The CDR3 is 15 amino acids. Germline assignment: CDR1 LNHDA and CDR2 SQIVND (reference sequence). V was trimmed by 6 bases and J by 3 bases, leaving 15 bases between them. Written as DNA, the CDR3 is TGTGCCAGTAGGGCCCGGGGCTCTACCAATCAGCCCCAGCATTTT. Its protein product is CASRARGSTNQPQHF.

The rearrangement uses TRBV6-5 and TRBJ2-7, with D possibly TRBD1 on 8 matching bases. Germline V CDR1 and CDR2: MNHEY, SVGAGI. Deletions cut 5 bases from V and 4 bases from J, with 18 bases between. The CDR3 is made up of 15 amino acids. CDR3 nucleotide sequence: TGTGCCAGCAGTCACGGACAGGGAGGGGGGTACGAGCAGTACTTC. It is translated as CASSHGQGGGYEQYF.

This sequence joins TRBV2 and TRBJ2-1; the match to TRBD2 covers 8 bases. The V and J ends lost 1 base and 14 bases, in that order; junction bases with no gene match: 10. The CDR3 has 14 residues. Per the germline V gene, CDR1 is SNHLY and CDR2 is FYNNEI. The CDR3: CASSEETSAPGKFF. The CDR3, as DNA: TGTGCCAGCAGTGAAGAGACTAGCGCCCCGGGGAAGTTCTTC.

The genes are TRBV29-1 and TRBJ2-3, with D tentatively TRBD1 (6 bases). There are 14 residues in the CDR3. Germline CDR1 is SQVTM and CDR2 is ANQGSEA. V shed 5 bases and J shed 0 bases, with 12 bases lying between them. CDR3 in DNA: TGCAGCGTTATACAGGGTTCTAGCACAGATACGCAGTATTTT. Residues: CSVIQGSSTDTQYF.

The chain recombines TRBV28 with TRBJ2-7; no clear D. There are 12 residues in the CDR3. V dropped 6 bases and J dropped 6 bases, with 12 bases sitting between them. Germline V gene lookup returns CDR1 MDHEN and CDR2 SYDVKM. CDR3 region: CASRTTSGEQYF. The CDR3 DNA reads TGTGCCAGCAGGACCACGAGTGGCGAGCAGTACTTC.

The chain has TRBV11-3 and TRBJ2-1; 7 bases map to TRBD2. Germline values: CDR1 SGHNT, CDR2 YENEEA. The CDR3 extends over 17 amino acids. V gave up 5 bases and J gave up 7 bases; unmatched junction bases: 17. CDR3 in amino acids: CASSRRASGGDENEQFF. In DNA form, the CDR3 reads TGTGCCAGCAGCCGCCGGGCTAGCGGAGGCGACGAGAATGAGCAGTTCTTC.

A single count supports this clone. V is TRBV19 and J is TRBJ2-7; possibly TRBD1 or TRBD2 for D (5 bases each). This CDR3 has 15 residues. Per the germline V gene, CDR1 is LNHDA and CDR2 is SQIVND (reference sequence). V shed 4 bases and J shed 2 bases, with 15 bases lying between them. CDR3: CASSNSGSFPYEQYF. The CDR3 bases are TGTGCCAGTAGTAATTCAGGGAGTTTCCCCTACGAGCAGTACTTC.